The sequence of this T cell receptor beta chain was determined in a study of tumor-infiltrating lymphocytes in localized non-small cell lung cancer. The wider study: Tumor tissue and non-adjacent uninvolved lung came from each patient. Findings and caveats of the study: Different pieces of the same tissue were used for each assay. Available tissue quantity limited TCR sequencing to a patient subset.

A word on this clone: No antigen is known for it.

Using immunoSEQ multiplex PCR, the repertoire was profiled, and TCRdb retains in-frame clones only, with some absent. The data contain about 12,000 clones, around 83% of them singletons. CDR3 length equals 12 residues. The V and J ends lost 2 bases and 15 bases, in that order; junction bases with no gene match: 6. Germline values: CDR1 SGHDN, CDR2 FVKESK. The clonotype was recovered from a human donor with non-small cell lung cancer. Sample: lung tumor tissue. The V gene is TRBV14, the J gene TRBJ2-1; 8 bases line up with TRBD2. The DNA of the CDR3 is TGTGCCAGCAGCCAACCAGCGGGAGCCATGTTCTTC. Its translation is CASSQPAGAMFF.